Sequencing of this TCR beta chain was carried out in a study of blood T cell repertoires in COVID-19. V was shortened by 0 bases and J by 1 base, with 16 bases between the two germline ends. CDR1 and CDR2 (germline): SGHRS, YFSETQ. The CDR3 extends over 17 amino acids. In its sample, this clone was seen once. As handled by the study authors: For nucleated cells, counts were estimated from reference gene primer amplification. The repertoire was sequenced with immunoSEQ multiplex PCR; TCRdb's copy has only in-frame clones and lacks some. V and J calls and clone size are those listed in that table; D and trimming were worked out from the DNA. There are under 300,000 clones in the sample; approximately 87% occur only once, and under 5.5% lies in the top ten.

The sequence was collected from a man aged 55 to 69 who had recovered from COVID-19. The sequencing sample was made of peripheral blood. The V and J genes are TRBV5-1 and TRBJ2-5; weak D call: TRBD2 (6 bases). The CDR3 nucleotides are TGCGCCAGCAGCTTGGCCCAGGGAGGAGTTACCCAAGAGACCCAGTACTTC. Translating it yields CASSLAQGGVTQETQYF.